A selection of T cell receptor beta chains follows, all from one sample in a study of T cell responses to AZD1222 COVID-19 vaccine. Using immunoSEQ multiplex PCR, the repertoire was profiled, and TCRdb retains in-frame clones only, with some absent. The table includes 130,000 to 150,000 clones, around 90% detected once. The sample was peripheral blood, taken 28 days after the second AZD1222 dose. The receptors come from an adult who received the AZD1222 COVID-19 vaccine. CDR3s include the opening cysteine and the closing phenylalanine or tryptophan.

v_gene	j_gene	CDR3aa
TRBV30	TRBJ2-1	CAWTPESGGSYNEQFF
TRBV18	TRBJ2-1	CASSSVSHSGSNEQFF
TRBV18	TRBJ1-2	CASSPTGYGYTF
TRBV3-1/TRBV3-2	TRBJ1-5	CASSQGPNQPQHF
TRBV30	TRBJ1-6	CAWSTDSYNSPLHF
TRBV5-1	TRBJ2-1	CASSLAGTSGRREQFF
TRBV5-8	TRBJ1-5	CASSPWAAFPNQPQHF
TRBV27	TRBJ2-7	CASSLSPLGAYEQYF
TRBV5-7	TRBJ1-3	CASSLVGLAGSSGNTIYF
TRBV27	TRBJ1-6	CASNSGGLGSYNSPLHF
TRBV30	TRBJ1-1	CASLPPGAVNTEAFF
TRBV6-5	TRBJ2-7	CASSLDRGSEQYF
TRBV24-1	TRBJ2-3	CATSDRTGEFGSGTDTQYF
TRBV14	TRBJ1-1	CASSLRTGAGTEAFF
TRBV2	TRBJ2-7	CASSEGAGTGYHYEQYF